This T cell receptor (beta chain) was recovered during a study of blood T cell repertoires in COVID-19. Whole-study context: Sample material is recorded as cDNA or gDNA derived from T cells, B-cell-depleted T cells, or PBMCs.

In the original analysis: The authors estimated nucleated cell counts from reference gene primer amplification. TCRdb's table, derived via immunoSEQ multiplex PCR, lists solely in-frame clones and lacks some. The DNA gave D and trimming, while V, J and clone size come from that table. In the table there are some 110,000 clones, roughly nine tenths of which are singletons. Losses at the gene ends were 3 bases for V and 8 bases for J; bases not matched to a gene: 15. The CDR3 runs to 16 residues. The germline gives CDR1 SGDLS, CDR2 YYNGEE. This TCR derives from a human donor in a cohort sampled during active COVID-19. The specimen was peripheral blood. This chain joins TRBV9 and TRBJ1-2; 8 bases line up with TRBD1. This chain's CDR3 is CASSEGTGLDNWGYTF. CDR3 bases: TGTGCCAGCAGCGAAGGGACAGGTCTAGATAACTGGGGCTACACCTTC.